One and the same sample provided the 22 T cell receptor beta chains below, sequenced in a study of cytomegalovirus exposure and HLA in healthy donors. The PCR was carried out with 60 Vbeta primers and 13 Jbeta primers. Profiled with immunoSEQ multiplex PCR; TCRdb holds only in-frame clones, not every one. The sample gives about 44,000 clones, 87% of which show up once; about 8% is in the top ten. The source material was PBMCs. These receptors all come from a woman aged 40 to 55 in good health and CMV-seropositive.

This rearrangement joins TRBV6-5 to TRBJ1-6, with D possibly matching TRBD1 (5 bases). The V end was cut by 0 bases, the J end by 6 bases, with 12 bases between. This CDR3 spans 16 amino acids. CDR1 is MNHEY and CDR2 is SVGAGI in the germline V gene. CDR3 sequence: CASSYSPNRGNSPLHF. The CDR3 DNA reads as TGTGCCAGCAGTTACTCTCCAAATAGGGGTAATTCACCCCTCCACTTT.

This clone was seen only once. The chain is built from TRBV19 and TRBJ1-1, with 8 positions matching TRBD1. V was clipped by 2 bases and J by 1 base; unmatched bases: 6. The CDR3 runs to 16 residues. Germline CDR1 is LNHDA and CDR2 is SQIVND (reference sequence). The CDR3 DNA follows: TGTGCCAGTAGTATACGCCCCGGGACAGGGAACACTGAAGCTTTCTTT. Translating it yields CASSIRPGTGNTEAFF.

This sequence joins TRBV18 and TRBJ2-4, with 10 bases identical to TRBD2. Germline assignment: CDR1 KGHSH and CDR2 LQKENI. J was trimmed by 8 bases and V by 3 bases; bases with no gene match: 7. The CDR3 length is 15 residues. CDR3 nucleotide sequence: TGTGCCAGCTCACCCCTCAGCGGGAGGGCTGACATTCAGTACTTC. Encoded protein: CASSPLSGRADIQYF.

The chain's CDR3 is CASSFFDTGGTQYF. Written as DNA, the CDR3 is TGTGCCAGCAGTTTTTTCGATACCGGGGGGACCCAGTACTTC. The chain carries TRBV28 and TRBJ2-5; weak D call: TRBD2 (6 bases). Germline assignment: CDR1 MDHEN and CDR2 SYDVKM. Trimming took 3 bases from V and 7 from J, leaving 15 bases between them. CDR3 length: 14 residues.

Judged by abundance, this clone is medium-sized (0.01 to 0.1%). The chain has TRBV6-1 and TRBJ1-1, with D hard to call. Germline V gives CDR1 MNHNS, CDR2 SASEGT. CDR3 length equals 13 residues. Trimming stripped 6 bases from V and 4 bases from J, with 12 bases between. Here the CDR3 reads CASRSGVRTEAFF. Written as DNA, the CDR3 is TGTGCCAGCAGATCCGGGGTTCGCACTGAAGCTTTCTTT.

The DNA of the CDR3 is TGTGCCAGCAGCGTCGCCGACAGCGCTAATGAGCAGTTCTTC. It specifies CASSVADSANEQFF. The genes are TRBV9 and TRBJ2-1, with D perhaps matching TRBD1 (5 bases). The V gene lost 2 bases and the J gene lost 7 bases, with 13 bases spanning the gap. Germline V gene data show CDR1 as SGDLS and CDR2 as YYNGEE. The CDR3 is 14 residues long.

This clone was observed a few times. The CDR3: CASSRLTSGVRVDEQFF. The CDR3 DNA reads as TGTGCCAGCAGTAGACTAACTAGCGGAGTAAGGGTCGATGAGCAGTTCTTC. The J gene is TRBJ2-1, the V gene TRBV27; 8 bases map to TRBD2. The CDR3 has 17 residues. Trimming cost V 5 bases and J 8 bases; bases outside gene matches: 17. CDR1 MNHEY and CDR2 SMNVEV come from the germline V gene (reference sequence).

The chain combines TRBV6-6 with TRBJ2-1; possibly TRBD1 for D (6 bases). The V and J ends lost 5 bases and 12 bases respectively, with 17 bases between them. This CDR3 has 13 residues. Germline CDR1 is MNHNY and CDR2 is SVGAGI (reference sequence). The CDR3, as DNA: TGTGCCAGCAGTCCCGGGACACTCGGTGGGCAGTTCTTC. Translation gives CASSPGTLGGQFF.

The V and J genes are TRBV7-6 and TRBJ2-2; the match to TRBD2 covers 12 bases. Unmatched junction bases numbered 0, after V lost 2 bases and J lost 5 bases. The CDR3 has 15 residues. The germline CDR1 and CDR2 sequences are SGHVS and FNYEAQ. CDR3 nucleotides: TGTGCCAGCAGCTTACTAGCGGGGGGGACCGGGGAGCTGTTTTTT. Its translation is CASSLLAGGTGELFF.

This sequence joins TRBV10-3 and TRBJ1-1; D is unclear. Germline CDR1 reads ENHRY; CDR2 reads SYGVKD. Trimming removed 4 bases at V and 5 bases at J, with 11 bases between. The CDR3 runs to 13 residues. CDR3 sequence (DNA): TGTGCCATCAGTGGTCCCGTAAATACTGAAGCTTTCTTT. Encoded protein: CAISGPVNTEAFF.

The chain combines TRBV5-4 with TRBJ2-5; TRBD2 agrees at 7 bases. The CDR3 length is 16 residues. The V gene end was trimmed by 4 bases and the J gene end by 2 bases; junction bases not matched to a gene: 11. CDR1 SGHNT and CDR2 YYREEE come from the germline V gene (reference sequence). CDR3 DNA: TGTGCCAGCAGCGGTCGGACCCCGGGGGGTCAAGAGACCCAGTACTTC. The encoded protein is CASSGRTPGGQETQYF. The complete variable domain, with remaining parts taken from reference TRBV5-4 and TRBJ2-5, reads ETGVTQSPTHLIKTRGQQVTLRCSSQSGHNTVSWYQQALGQGPQFIFQYYREEENGRGNFPPRFSGLQFPNYSSELNVNALELDDSALYLCASSGRTPGGQETQYFGPGTRLLVL.

The J gene is TRBJ1-3, the V gene TRBV5-5, with 8 bases aligning to TRBD1. The germline V gene encodes CDR1 SGHKS and CDR2 YYEKEE (reference sequence). V lost 0 bases to trimming and J lost 3 bases; unmatched junction nucleotides: 2. The CDR3 runs 15 residues. The CDR3 DNA reads TGTGCCAGCAGCTTGGGGACAGGGTTTGGAAACACCATATATTTT. Translation: CASSLGTGFGNTIYF. Looking up the rest from reference TRBV5-5 and TRBJ1-3 gives the full variable domain: DAGVTQSPTHLIKTRGQQVTLRCSPISGHKSVSWYQQVLGQGPQFIFQYYEKEERGRGNFPDRFSARQFPNYSSELNVNALLLGDSALYLCASSLGTGFGNTIYFGEGSWLTVV.

The chain carries TRBV5-4 and TRBJ2-1; tentative D call: TRBD2 (5 bases). The CDR3 consists of 13 residues. Trimming shortened V by 5 bases and J by 7 bases, and 13 bases separated the two germline ends. Germline loops: CDR1 SGHNT, CDR2 YYREEE (reference sequence). The CDR3 reads CASSFGGRNEQFF. CDR3 nucleotide sequence: TGTGCCAGCAGTTTTGGAGGTCGTAATGAGCAGTTCTTC.

J is TRBJ2-7 and V is TRBV7-8, with TRBD1 identical over 9 bases. This CDR3 is built from 15 residues. The germline V gene has CDR1 SGHVS and CDR2 FQNEAQ. Trimming removed 5 bases from V and 2 bases from J; junction bases left unmatched: 7. The CDR3 coding sequence is TGTGCCAGCAGCCCCAGAGGGACAGGGCCCTACGAGCAGTACTTC. This encodes CASSPRGTGPYEQYF.

The CDR3 spells CATHWGRDSPLHF. For the CDR3, the DNA is TGTGCCACGCACTGGGGCAGGGATTCACCCCTCCACTTT. The rearrangement links TRBV6-5 to TRBJ1-6; D is possibly TRBD1 (5 bases). V shed 10 bases and J shed 8 bases, with 15 bases lying between them. The CDR3 has 13 amino acids. Germline assignment: CDR1 MNHEY and CDR2 SVGAGI.

The chain links TRBV7-9 to TRBJ1-4; perhaps TRBD1 as D (6 bases). Trimming removed 5 bases at V and 0 bases at J, with 10 bases between. Germline assignment: CDR1 SEHNR and CDR2 FQNEAQ (reference sequence). This CDR3 is 15 amino acids long. The chain's CDR3 is CASSPTGSTNEKLFF. The CDR3 bases are TGTGCCAGCAGCCCGACAGGATCAACTAATGAAAAACTGTTTTTT.

The chain couples TRBV6-6 to TRBJ1-2; D perhaps matches TRBD1 (6 bases). Per the germline V gene, CDR1 is MNHNY and CDR2 is SVGAGI (reference sequence). The V gene lost 10 bases and the J gene lost 5 bases, with 26 bases spanning the gap. The CDR3 spans 16 residues. CDR3 residues: CATSGTQARSEYGYTF. The CDR3 DNA is TGTGCCACCTCAGGGACACAGGCACGTTCTGAGTATGGCTACACCTTC.

CDR3 region: CASSSGRGNSPLHF. Here the CDR3 DNA reads TGTGCCAGCTCATCTGGACGGGGGAATTCACCCCTCCACTTT. This chain links TRBV18 with TRBJ1-6; D is possibly TRBD1 (5 bases). The CDR3 has 14 amino acids. V was trimmed by 5 bases and J by 7 bases, leaving 12 bases between them. Per germline, CDR1 KGHSH and CDR2 LQKENI.

The table lists this clone with a few counts. The V and J genes are TRBV19 and TRBJ1-2, with a weak D call TRBD1 (6 bases). This CDR3 is built from 14 residues. From germline, CDR1 is LNHDA and CDR2 SQIVND (reference sequence). V was trimmed by 6 bases and J by 6 bases, leaving 17 bases between them. Here the CDR3 DNA reads TGTGCCAGTAGGAGGACAGCATCGGCCAATGGCTACACCTTC. This translates into CASRRTASANGYTF.

This chain connects TRBV6-5 to TRBJ2-7; 11 positions match TRBD1. CDR1 and CDR2 from the germline V gene are MNHEY and SVGAGI. The CDR3 consists of 15 residues. The V gene end was trimmed by 2 bases and the J gene end by 7 bases; junction bases not matched to a gene: 7. The CDR3 spells CASSYGDRGAEEQYF. CDR3 nucleotides: TGTGCCAGCAGTTACGGGGACAGGGGGGCCGAAGAGCAGTACTTC.

This clone was picked up a small number of times. The gene calls are TRBV19 and TRBJ1-3; D gene unclear. V was shortened by 9 bases and J by 0 bases, with 12 bases between the two germline ends. The germline gives CDR1 LNHDA, CDR2 SQIVND (reference sequence). This CDR3 is built from 14 residues. CDR3 DNA: TGTGCCAGCAGAAGGCTAGGCTCTGGAAACACCATATATTTT. The encoded protein is CASRRLGSGNTIYF.

The chain couples TRBV18 to TRBJ1-4, with D tentatively TRBD1 (6 bases). The V end was cut by 1 base, the J end by 6 bases, with 9 bases between. Germline CDR1 is KGHSH and CDR2 is LQKENI. The CDR3 covers 14 residues. The CDR3 reads CASSPRGQYEKLFF. CDR3 in DNA: TGTGCCAGCTCACCACGCGGACAGTATGAAAAACTGTTTTTT. Based on the CDR3 plus reference TRBV18 and TRBJ1-4, the full variable domain is NAGVMQNPRHLVRRRGQEARLRCSPMKGHSHVYWYRQLPEEGLKFMVYLQKENIIDESGMPKERFSAEFPKEGPSILRIQQVVRGDSAAYFCASSPRGQYEKLFFGSGTQLSVL.